Sequencing of this T cell receptor (beta chain) was carried out in a study of control samples from healthy donors and cancer patients. There are 12 residues in the CDR3. V was trimmed by 3 bases and J by 8 bases, leaving 11 bases between them. The V gene's germline CDR1 is MNHEY and CDR2 SVGAGI. Using immunoSEQ multiplex PCR, the repertoire was profiled, and TCRdb retains in-frame clones only, with some absent. The sample has 100,000 to 150,000 clones; approximately 84% are singletons. The origin of this receptor is a man aged 18 to 29 in good health. The chain links TRBV6-5 to TRBJ2-7; D is perhaps TRBD1 (6 bases). The sequenced sample consisted of blood. This chain's CDR3 is CASSYLGAQQYF. Here the CDR3 DNA reads TGTGCCAGCAGTTATTTGGGGGCGCAGCAGTACTTC.